This T cell receptor (beta chain) was identified in a study of beta chain features in type 1 diabetes. Study-wide findings and caveats: Lower insertion and higher deletion counts appeared at VDJ junctions in type 1 diabetes patients. TCRB CDR3s from Type 1 diabetes patients were moderately but significantly shorter in all four CD4+ subsets.

Sorting based on CD45RO/CCR7/CD25/CD127/CD95/CD27 separated CD4+ naive, central memory, regulatory and stem cell-like memory cells. All of the sorted populations showed purity greater than 95%. The ends lost 4 bases at V and 2 bases at J; junction bases unmatched: 7. CDR1 MDHEN and CDR2 SYDVKM come from the germline V gene. The CDR3 has 16 residues. Concerning this clone itself: Its antigen remains unidentified.

Since all of the isolated RNA was reverse transcribed, expressed TCRB transcripts were what got sequenced. Using immunoSEQ multiplex PCR, the repertoire was profiled, and TCRdb retains in-frame clones only, with some absent. This sample carries 300,000 to 350,000 clones, approximately 12% of them seen once, and the ten largest clones take around 0.016%. This TCR came from a woman aged 18-29 years with type 1 diabetes. The rearrangement links TRBV28 to TRBJ1-5, with TRBD1 identical over 8 bases. Sequenced material: naive CD4+ T cells from blood. CDR3 sequence (DNA): TGTGCCAGCAGTTCCTACAGGGGACAGGGCAATCAGCCCCAGCATTTT. Translated, it gives CASSSYRGQGNQPQHF.